This T cell receptor beta chain appears in the sequencing data of a study of blood T cells in healthy people across ages. This clonotype has ten or more counts. Its antigen is unidentified. A second about 7 to 12 cycle PCR used barcoded and J-beta primers. A template-switch adaptor with 12 random nucleotides tagged each cDNA molecule. In TCRdb, the 5' RACE reads were re-called with MiXCR into one record per CDR3 protein. Here the sample spans 850,000 to 950,000 distinct CDR3 sequences, 25% to 30% being singletons. This CDR3 has 15 residues. CDR1 is MNHEY, CDR2 SVGAGI, per germline. The V gene lost 6 bases and the J gene lost 4 bases, with 17 bases spanning the gap. Points from the study as a whole: Bulk PBMC profiling left naive and antigen-experienced comparisons inconclusive. A greater number of naive CD4+ cells and higher diversity distinguished long-lived donors from aged donors. Diversity of TCR beta correlated strongly with naive T cell percentage.

This rearrangement joins TRBV6-5 to TRBJ2-3; D is possibly TRBD1 (6 bases). Sequencing used blood. This TCR derives from a woman of 80 years or more in good health. Here the CDR3 DNA reads TGTGCCAGCAGCGAAGGGGGACCTTACGCAGATACGCAGTATTTT. As protein: CASSEGGPYADTQYF.